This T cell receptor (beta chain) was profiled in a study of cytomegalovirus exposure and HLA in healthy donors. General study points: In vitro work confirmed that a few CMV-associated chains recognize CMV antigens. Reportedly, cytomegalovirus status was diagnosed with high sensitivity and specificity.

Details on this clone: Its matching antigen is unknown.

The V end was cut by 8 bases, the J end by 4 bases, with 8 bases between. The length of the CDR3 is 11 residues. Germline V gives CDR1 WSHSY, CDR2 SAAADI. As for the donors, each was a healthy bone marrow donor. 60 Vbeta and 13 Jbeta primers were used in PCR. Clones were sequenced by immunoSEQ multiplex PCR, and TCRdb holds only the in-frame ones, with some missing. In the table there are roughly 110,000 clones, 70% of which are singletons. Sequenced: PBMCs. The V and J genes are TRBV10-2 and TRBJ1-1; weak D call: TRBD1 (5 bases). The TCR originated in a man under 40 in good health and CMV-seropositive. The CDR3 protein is CASGQGTEAFF. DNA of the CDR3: TGCGCCAGCGGTCAGGGCACTGAAGCTTTCTTT.